The 2 T cell receptor beta chains reported below all come from one sample, sequenced in a study of identical twins (dated by TCRdb to 2016 to 2018). Library construction relied on 5' RACE. The sample was run on an Illumina HiSeq 2000. In-frame beta chains were kept once TCRdb had trimmed the public reads at Q25 with fastp and called clones with MiXCR. Every distinct CDR3 protein forms one entry, paired with its most common genes and DNA. The sample table records approximately 890,000 distinct CDR3 sequences; roughly an eighth of these occur just once. Around 1.6% of the sample lies in the top ten. The data also belong to a second study, concerning yellow fever vaccine responses in identical twins.

The sequenced sample was PBMCs. These receptors originate from a woman younger than 30 in good health.

About this clonotype itself: Because the CDR3's place on the DNA is in doubt, the DNA is left out and the CDR3 is given as listed by TCRdb. CDR3: CASSSGQAVWQYF. The chain carries TRBV2 and TRBJ2-7; the D call in the table, TRBD1, was not verified against the DNA. Germline V gene lookup returns CDR1 SNHLY and CDR2 FYNNEI. The CDR3 is made up of 13 amino acids, end residues included.

The chain couples TRBV20-1 to TRBJ2-1; tentative D call: TRBD2 (6 bases). Germline CDR1 DFQATT, CDR2 SNEGSKA (reference sequence). The CDR3 contains 16 residues. V was pared by 6 bases and J by 4 bases, with 22 bases between. The CDR3 reads CSATKLAVNQYNEQFF. The CDR3 region has the DNA TGCAGTGCCACGAAATTAGCGGTTAACCAATACAATGAGCAGTTCTTC.